The entry that follows covers one TCR beta chain sequence. Its specificity is unknown. The CDR3 totals 15 residues. Per germline, CDR1 SGHRS and CDR2 YFSETQ. V was clipped by 0 bases and J by 3 bases; unmatched bases: 3. The sample is drawn from a study of radiation and T cells in renal cell carcinoma. Study-level findings and limits: In blood, top tumor clones expanded by 2 weeks, shrinking by 4.

Time point defined: blood 4 weeks post-SBRT, at nephrectomy. Regarding treatment: 15 Gy SBRT to primary tumor, nephrectomy 4 weeks later. Nephrectomy followed 15 Gy stereotactic body radiation by 4 weeks. Serial blood draws occurred at baseline and 2 and 4 weeks post-SBRT. Clear cell pathology was present in this patient's renal cell carcinoma. Data came from immunoSEQ multiplex PCR; TCRdb stores just in-frame clones and leaves some out. The sample has about 86,000 clones, just under 85% seen once; the top ten hold roughly 8.8%. The V call is TRBV5-1, the J call TRBJ2-7; the match to TRBD2 covers 10 bases. The sequence came from a man aged 45-65 years with renal cell carcinoma. This specimen consisted of blood, obtained from a patient whose treatment included radiotherapy and nephrectomy. CDR3 in amino acids: CASSLALAGVYEQYF. The CDR3 DNA follows: TGCGCCAGCAGCTTGGCCCTAGCGGGAGTCTACGAGCAGTACTTC.